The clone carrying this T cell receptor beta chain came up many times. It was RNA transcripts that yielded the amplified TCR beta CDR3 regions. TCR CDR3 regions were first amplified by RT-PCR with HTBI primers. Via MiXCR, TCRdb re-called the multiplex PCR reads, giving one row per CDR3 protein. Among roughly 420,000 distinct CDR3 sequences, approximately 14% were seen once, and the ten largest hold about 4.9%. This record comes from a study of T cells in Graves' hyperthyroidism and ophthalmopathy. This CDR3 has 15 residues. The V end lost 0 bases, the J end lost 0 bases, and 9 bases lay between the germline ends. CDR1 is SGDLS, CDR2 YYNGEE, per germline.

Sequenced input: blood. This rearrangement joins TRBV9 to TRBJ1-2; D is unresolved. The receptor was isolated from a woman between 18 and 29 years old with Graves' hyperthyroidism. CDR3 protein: CASSVATEANYGYTF. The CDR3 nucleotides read TGTGCCAGCAGCGTAGCCACGGAGGCTAACTATGGCTACACCTTC.